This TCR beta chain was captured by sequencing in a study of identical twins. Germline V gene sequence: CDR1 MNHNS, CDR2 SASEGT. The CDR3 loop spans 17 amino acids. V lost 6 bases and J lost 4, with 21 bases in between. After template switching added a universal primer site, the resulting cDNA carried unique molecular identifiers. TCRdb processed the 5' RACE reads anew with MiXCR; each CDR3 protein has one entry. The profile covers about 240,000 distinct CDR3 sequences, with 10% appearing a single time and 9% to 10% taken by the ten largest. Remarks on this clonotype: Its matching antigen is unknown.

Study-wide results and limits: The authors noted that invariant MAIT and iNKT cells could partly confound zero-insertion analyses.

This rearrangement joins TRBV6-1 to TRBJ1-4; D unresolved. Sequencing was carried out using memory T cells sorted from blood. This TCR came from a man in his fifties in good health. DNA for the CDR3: TGTGCCAGCAGCCAAAGGACCGACGCCCTTAGTAATGAAAAACTGTTTTTT. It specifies CASSQRTDALSNEKLFF.